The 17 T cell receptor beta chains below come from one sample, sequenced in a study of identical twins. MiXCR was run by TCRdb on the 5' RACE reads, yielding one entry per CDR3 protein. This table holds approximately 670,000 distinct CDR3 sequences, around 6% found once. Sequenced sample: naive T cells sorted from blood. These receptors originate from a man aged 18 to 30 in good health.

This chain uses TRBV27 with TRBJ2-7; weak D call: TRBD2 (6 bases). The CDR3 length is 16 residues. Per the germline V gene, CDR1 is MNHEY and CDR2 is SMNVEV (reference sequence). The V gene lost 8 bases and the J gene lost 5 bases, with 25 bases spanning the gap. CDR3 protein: CASVPGTRGGLNEQYF. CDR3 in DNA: TGTGCCAGCGTACCCGGGACTCGAGGTGGATTAAACGAGCAGTACTTC.

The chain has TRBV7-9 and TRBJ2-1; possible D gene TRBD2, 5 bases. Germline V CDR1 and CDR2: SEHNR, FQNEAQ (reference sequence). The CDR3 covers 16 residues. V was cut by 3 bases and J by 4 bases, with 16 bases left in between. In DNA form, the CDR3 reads TGTGCCAGCAGCTTTCTGGGTCTCTCGGGGTACAATGAGCAGTTCTTC. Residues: CASSFLGLSGYNEQFF. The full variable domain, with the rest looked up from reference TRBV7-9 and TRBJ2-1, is DTGVSQNPRHKITKRGQNVTFRCDPISEHNRLYWYRQTLGQGPEFLTYFQNEAQLEKSRLLSDRFSAERPKGSFSTLEIQRTEQGDSAMYLCASSFLGLSGYNEQFFGPGTRLTVL.

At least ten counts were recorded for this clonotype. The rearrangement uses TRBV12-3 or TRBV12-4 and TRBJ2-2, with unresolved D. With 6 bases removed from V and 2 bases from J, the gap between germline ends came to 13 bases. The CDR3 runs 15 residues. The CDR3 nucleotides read TGTGCCAGCAGGCACAGCGCGGTTAACACCGGGGAGCTGTTTTTT. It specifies CASRHSAVNTGELFF.

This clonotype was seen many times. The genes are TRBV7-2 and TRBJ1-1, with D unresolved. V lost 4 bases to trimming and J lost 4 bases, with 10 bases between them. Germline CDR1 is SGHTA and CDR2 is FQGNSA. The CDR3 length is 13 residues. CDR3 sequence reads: CASSSRRRTEAFF. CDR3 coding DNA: TGTGCCAGCAGCTCAAGGCGACGCACTGAAGCTTTCTTT.

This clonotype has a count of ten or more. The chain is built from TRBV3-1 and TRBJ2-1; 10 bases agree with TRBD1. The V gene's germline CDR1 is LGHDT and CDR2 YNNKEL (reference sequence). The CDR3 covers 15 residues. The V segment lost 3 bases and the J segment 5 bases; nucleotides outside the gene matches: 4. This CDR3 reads CASSHPGQGNNEQFF. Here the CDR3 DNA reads TGTGCCAGCAGCCATCCGGGACAGGGGAACAATGAGCAGTTCTTC.

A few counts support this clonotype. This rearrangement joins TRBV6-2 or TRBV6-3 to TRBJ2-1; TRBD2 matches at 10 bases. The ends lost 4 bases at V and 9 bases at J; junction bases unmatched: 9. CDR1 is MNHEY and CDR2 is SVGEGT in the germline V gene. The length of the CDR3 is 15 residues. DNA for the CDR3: TGTGCCAGCAGTTCGAGCGGGAGGGCCGGGGTTGAGCAGTTCTTC. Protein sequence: CASSSSGRAGVEQFF.

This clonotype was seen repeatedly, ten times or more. In nucleotides, the CDR3 is TGTGCCAGCACCCCGACAGGGGTCACTGAAGCTTTCTTT. Translated, it gives CASTPTGVTEAFF. The chain joins TRBV12-3 or TRBV12-4 to TRBJ1-1, with 8 bases fitting TRBD1. The CDR3 extends over 13 amino acids. J was trimmed by 4 bases and V by 7 bases; bases with no gene match: 5.

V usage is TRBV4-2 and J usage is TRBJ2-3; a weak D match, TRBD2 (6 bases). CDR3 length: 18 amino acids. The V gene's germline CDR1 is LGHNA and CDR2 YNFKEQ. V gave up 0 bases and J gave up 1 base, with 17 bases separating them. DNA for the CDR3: TGTGCCAGCAGCCAAGATCAGAGGCTAGCGACGGGCACAGATACGCAGTATTTT. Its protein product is CASSQDQRLATGTDTQYF.

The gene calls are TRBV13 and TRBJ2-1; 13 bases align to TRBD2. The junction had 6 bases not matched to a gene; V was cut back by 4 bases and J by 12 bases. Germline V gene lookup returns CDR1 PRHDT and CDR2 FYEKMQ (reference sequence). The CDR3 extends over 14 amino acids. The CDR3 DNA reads TGTGCCAGCAGCTACTCGGGACTAGCGGGAACGCAGTTCTTC. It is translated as CASSYSGLAGTQFF.

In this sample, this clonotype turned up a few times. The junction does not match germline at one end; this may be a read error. In DNA, the CDR3 is TGTGCCAGCGGAGAGACGCTAGCCTACAAGCAGTACTTC. It is translated as CASGETLAYKQYF. This sequence joins TRBV6-2 or TRBV6-3 and TRBJ2-7, with D perhaps TRBD2 (5 bases). CDR1 is MNHEY and CDR2 is SVGEGT in the germline V gene. The CDR3 has 13 amino acids.

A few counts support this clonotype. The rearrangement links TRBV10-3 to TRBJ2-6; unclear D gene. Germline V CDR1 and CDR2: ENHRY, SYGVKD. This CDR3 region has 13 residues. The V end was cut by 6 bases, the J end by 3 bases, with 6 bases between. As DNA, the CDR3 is TGTGCCATCAGGGCGCGTGGGGCCAACGTCCTGACTTTC. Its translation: CAIRARGANVLTF.

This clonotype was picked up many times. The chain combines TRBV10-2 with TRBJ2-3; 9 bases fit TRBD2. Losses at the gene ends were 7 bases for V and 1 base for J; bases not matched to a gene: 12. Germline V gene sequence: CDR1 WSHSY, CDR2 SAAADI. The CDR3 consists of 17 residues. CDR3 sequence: CASISSGTVGGTDTQYF. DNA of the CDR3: TGCGCCAGCATCTCTAGCGGGACAGTCGGTGGCACAGATACGCAGTATTTT.

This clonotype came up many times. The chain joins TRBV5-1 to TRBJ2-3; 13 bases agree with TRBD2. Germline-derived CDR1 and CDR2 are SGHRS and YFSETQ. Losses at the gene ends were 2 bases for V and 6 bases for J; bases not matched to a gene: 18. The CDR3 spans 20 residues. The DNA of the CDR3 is TGCGCCAGCAGCTTCCTCCCGGGACTAGCGGGACTGAAGTTGTGGGATACGCAGTATTTT. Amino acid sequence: CASSFLPGLAGLKLWDTQYF. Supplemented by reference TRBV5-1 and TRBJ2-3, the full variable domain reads KAGVTQTPRYLIKTRGQQVTLSCSPISGHRSVSWYQQTPGQGLQFLFEYFSETQRNKGNFPGRFSGRQFSNSRSEMNVSTLELGDSALYLCASSFLPGLAGLKLWDTQYFGPGTRLTVL.

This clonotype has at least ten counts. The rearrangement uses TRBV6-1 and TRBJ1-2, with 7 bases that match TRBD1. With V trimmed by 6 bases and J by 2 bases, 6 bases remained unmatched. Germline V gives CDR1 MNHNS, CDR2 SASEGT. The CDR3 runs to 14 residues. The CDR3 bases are TGTGCCAGCAGCAAAACGGACAGGAACTATGGCTACACCTTC. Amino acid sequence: CASSKTDRNYGYTF.

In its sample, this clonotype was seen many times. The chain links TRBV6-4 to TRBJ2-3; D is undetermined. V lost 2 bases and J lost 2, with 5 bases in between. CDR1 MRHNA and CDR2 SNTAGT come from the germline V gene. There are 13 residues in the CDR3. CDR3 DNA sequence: TGTGCCAGCAGTGACGACGCCACAGATACGCAGTATTTT. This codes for CASSDDATDTQYF.

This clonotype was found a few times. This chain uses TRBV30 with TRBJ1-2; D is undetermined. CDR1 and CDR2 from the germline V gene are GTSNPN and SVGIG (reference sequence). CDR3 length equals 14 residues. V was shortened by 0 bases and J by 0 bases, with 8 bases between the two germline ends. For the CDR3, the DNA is TGTGCCTGGAGTGTGGCGGCAGCTAACTATGGCTACACCTTC. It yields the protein CAWSVAAANYGYTF.

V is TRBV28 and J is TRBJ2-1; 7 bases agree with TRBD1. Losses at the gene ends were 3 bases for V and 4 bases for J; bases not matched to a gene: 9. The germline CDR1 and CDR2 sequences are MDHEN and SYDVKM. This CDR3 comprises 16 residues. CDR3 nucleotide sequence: TGTGCCAGCAGTTTCGTTCCGGGACAGAGATACAATGAGCAGTTCTTC. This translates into CASSFVPGQRYNEQFF.